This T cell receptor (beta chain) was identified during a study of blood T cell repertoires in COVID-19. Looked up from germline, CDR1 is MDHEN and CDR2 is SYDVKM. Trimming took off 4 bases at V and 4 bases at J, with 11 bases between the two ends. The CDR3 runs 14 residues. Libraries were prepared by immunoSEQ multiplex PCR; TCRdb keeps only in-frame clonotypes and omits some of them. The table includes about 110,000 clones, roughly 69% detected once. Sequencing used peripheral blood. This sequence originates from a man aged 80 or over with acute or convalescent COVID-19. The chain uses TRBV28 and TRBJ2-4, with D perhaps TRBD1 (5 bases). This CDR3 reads CASSSAQVKNIQYF. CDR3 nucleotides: TGTGCCAGCAGTTCGGCACAGGTAAAAAACATTCAGTACTTC. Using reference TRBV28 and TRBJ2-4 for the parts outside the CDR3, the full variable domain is DVKVTQSSRYLVKRTGEKVFLECVQDMDHENMFWYRQDPGLGLRLIYFSYDVKMKEKGDIPEGYSVSREKKERFSLILESASTNQTSMYLCASSSAQVKNIQYFGAGTRLSVL.